Listed below are T cell receptor beta chains from one sample, sequenced in a study of cytomegalovirus exposure and HLA in healthy donors. Libraries were prepared by immunoSEQ multiplex PCR; TCRdb keeps only in-frame clonotypes and omits some of them. Among about 210,000 clones listed, roughly 83% were seen once. The sequencing sample was made of PBMCs. These receptors came from a male donor in good health and CMV-seropositive. The CDR3 runs from the conserved cysteine through the conserved F or W. The D gene is left open where the match is weak. Where a row states a size, it is once, few, many or the class of an expanded clone; other rows omit it.

j_call: TRBJ2-2
clone_size: .
d_call: .
v_call: TRBV15
cdr3_nt: TGTGCCACCAGCGGTGCAGGGCGAGGCGGGGAGCTGTTTTTT
cdr3_aa: CATSGAGRGGELFF

j_call: TRBJ1-6
clone_size: once
d_call: .
v_call: TRBV19
cdr3_nt: TGTGCCAGCGCCGCGGAAGGGCAGGGGCGCAATTCACCCCTCCACTTT
cdr3_aa: CASAAEGQGRNSPLHF

j_call: TRBJ2-6
clone_size: .
d_call: TRBD2
v_call: TRBV9
cdr3_nt: TGTGCCAGCAGCGTAACGACGGCTAGCGGGGATCAGCACTCTGGGGCCAACGTCCTGACTTTC
cdr3_aa: CASSVTTASGDQHSGANVLTF

j_call: TRBJ1-5
clone_size: .
d_call: TRBD1
v_call: TRBV2
cdr3_nt: TGTGCCAGCAAAACGACAGGGAACCCAAGTGAGCCCCAGCATTTT
cdr3_aa: CASKTTGNPSEPQHF

j_call: TRBJ1-3
clone_size: .
d_call: .
v_call: TRBV11-3
cdr3_nt: TGTGCCAGCAGCTTAGGGCTGGGAAACACCATATATTTT
cdr3_aa: CASSLGLGNTIYF

j_call: TRBJ2-1
clone_size: .
d_call: TRBD2
v_call: TRBV5-4
cdr3_nt: TGTGCCAGCAGCACGGGACTAGCGGGAGCCAATGAGCAGTTCTTC
cdr3_aa: CASSTGLAGANEQFF

j_call: TRBJ1-5
clone_size: few
d_call: .
v_call: TRBV27
cdr3_nt: TGTGCCAGCAGTTGGACTTTTTCGGGCAATCAGCCCCAGCATTTT
cdr3_aa: CASSWTFSGNQPQHF

j_call: TRBJ1-5
clone_size: once
d_call: .
v_call: TRBV6-6
cdr3_nt: TGTGCCAGCGGCGCAGCGGCAAGGCCCCAGCATTTT
cdr3_aa: CASGAAARPQHF

j_call: TRBJ2-2
clone_size: .
d_call: TRBD1
v_call: TRBV4-1
cdr3_nt: TGCGCCAGCAGCCATCCAAAGGGGGTTGACAGGGGGCTTGACGCCGGGGAGCTGTTTTTT
cdr3_aa: CASSHPKGVDRGLDAGELFF

j_call: TRBJ1-1
clone_size: .
d_call: .
v_call: TRBV18
cdr3_nt: TGTGCCAGCTCACCACCGGGTGGGGCGCCTTTCGCTGAAGCTTTCTTT
cdr3_aa: CASSPPGGAPFAEAFF

j_call: TRBJ1-2
clone_size: .
d_call: .
v_call: TRBV15
cdr3_nt: TGTGCCACCAGCCCTGAGGGTCACTATGGCTACACCTTC
cdr3_aa: CATSPEGHYGYTF

j_call: TRBJ1-2
clone_size: .
d_call: TRBD1
v_call: TRBV4-2
cdr3_nt: TGTGCCAGCAGCCAAGAAACCGGGACAGGGGACTATGGCTACACCTTC
cdr3_aa: CASSQETGTGDYGYTF

j_call: TRBJ2-1
clone_size: .
d_call: TRBD2
v_call: TRBV6-5
cdr3_nt: TGTGCCAGCAGTATAACTAGCGGGATCTACAATGAGCAGTTCTTC
cdr3_aa: CASSITSGIYNEQFF

j_call: TRBJ2-3
clone_size: .
d_call: .
v_call: TRBV5-4
cdr3_nt: TGTGCCAGCAGCGATAAGAAGGCAGGAGGCGCAGATACGCAGTATTTT
cdr3_aa: CASSDKKAGGADTQYF

j_call: TRBJ1-3
clone_size: few
d_call: .
v_call: TRBV14
cdr3_nt: TGTGCCAGCAGCCACGTGCGGGGGATGACTTCTGGAAACACCATATATTTT
cdr3_aa: CASSHVRGMTSGNTIYF

j_call: TRBJ2-7
clone_size: .
d_call: TRBD1
v_call: TRBV4-3
cdr3_nt: TGCGCCAGCAGTCATACAGTACCGGGACAGGGATACGAGCAGTACTTC
cdr3_aa: CASSHTVPGQGYEQYF

j_call: TRBJ1-5
clone_size: .
d_call: .
v_call: TRBV28
cdr3_nt: TGTGCCAGCAGTTTCGGGATAGGTCAGCCCCAGCATTTT
cdr3_aa: CASSFGIGQPQHF

j_call: TRBJ2-7
clone_size: .
d_call: .
v_call: TRBV5-6
cdr3_nt: TGTGCCAGCAGCTTTATTGACAGGGCGGAGGGCGAGCAGTACTTC
cdr3_aa: CASSFIDRAEGEQYF

j_call: TRBJ1-3
clone_size: .
d_call: .
v_call: TRBV2
cdr3_nt: TGTGCCGCCGGGCGACAGGAAAGCTCTGGAAACACCATATATTTT
cdr3_aa: CAAGRQESSGNTIYF

j_call: TRBJ1-2
clone_size: few
d_call: .
v_call: TRBV20-1
cdr3_nt: TGCAGTGCTCAGCCGGACACTGGCTACACCTTC
cdr3_aa: CSAQPDTGYTF

j_call: TRBJ1-2
clone_size: once
d_call: TRBD1
v_call: TRBV27
cdr3_nt: TGTGCCAGCAGTCCACAGGGGGCGGGCTACACCTTC
cdr3_aa: CASSPQGAGYTF

j_call: TRBJ1-5
clone_size: few
d_call: .
v_call: TRBV15
cdr3_nt: TGTGCCACCAGCAGAGGCGGGCCGGGCAATCAGCCCCAGCATTTT
cdr3_aa: CATSRGGPGNQPQHF

j_call: TRBJ1-4
clone_size: .
d_call: .
v_call: TRBV7-2
cdr3_nt: TGTGCCAGCAGCTTAGTGGGATCGTCGGGAGTTAGGGAAAAACTGTTTTTT
cdr3_aa: CASSLVGSSGVREKLFF

j_call: TRBJ2-1
clone_size: .
d_call: .
v_call: TRBV4-3
cdr3_nt: TGCGCCAGCAGCCTCGGGGACTTCCGGCAGTTCTTC
cdr3_aa: CASSLGDFRQFF

j_call: TRBJ2-1
clone_size: .
d_call: TRBD2
v_call: TRBV7-9
cdr3_nt: TGTGCCAGCAGCTTAACAATTGGACTAGCGGGAGACAATGAGCAGTTCTTC
cdr3_aa: CASSLTIGLAGDNEQFF

j_call: TRBJ2-7
clone_size: few
d_call: .
v_call: TRBV4-3
cdr3_nt: TGCGCCAGCAGCCAAGGCCTGGGCCAAATGGGCTACGAGCAGTACTTC
cdr3_aa: CASSQGLGQMGYEQYF

j_call: TRBJ1-4
clone_size: .
d_call: TRBD1
v_call: TRBV7-9
cdr3_nt: TGTGCCAGCAGCCTTGGGACAGGTGAAAAACTGTTTTTT
cdr3_aa: CASSLGTGEKLFF

j_call: TRBJ2-1
clone_size: .
d_call: TRBD1
v_call: TRBV18
cdr3_nt: TGTGCCAGCTCACCACCGGGACAGGACGACAATGAGCAGTTCTTC
cdr3_aa: CASSPPGQDDNEQFF

j_call: TRBJ1-2
clone_size: .
d_call: TRBD1
v_call: TRBV7-3
cdr3_nt: TGTGCCAGCAGCTTAGGACAGGGGGTCGACTATGGCTACACCTTC
cdr3_aa: CASSLGQGVDYGYTF

j_call: TRBJ2-7
clone_size: .
d_call: TRBD2
v_call: TRBV5-4
cdr3_nt: TGTGCCAGCAGCTTGGGGCCGGGACTAGACGAGCAGTACTTC
cdr3_aa: CASSLGPGLDEQYF

j_call: TRBJ2-5
clone_size: .
d_call: TRBD1
v_call: TRBV28
cdr3_nt: TGTGCCAGCAGTTACGACAGGGGTAAAGAGACCCAGTACTTC
cdr3_aa: CASSYDRGKETQYF

j_call: TRBJ2-7
clone_size: .
d_call: .
v_call: TRBV7-9
cdr3_nt: TGTGCCAGCAGCTTAAGTGTGGGCCCCCTCTACGAGCAGTACTTC
cdr3_aa: CASSLSVGPLYEQYF

j_call: TRBJ2-1
clone_size: .
d_call: TRBD2
v_call: TRBV7-2
cdr3_nt: TGTGCCAGCAGCCCTAGCGGGAGGCGGCTGTTCTTC
cdr3_aa: CASSPSGRRLFF

j_call: TRBJ2-1
clone_size: .
d_call: TRBD2
v_call: TRBV7-7
cdr3_nt: TGTGCTAGCAGCTTAGCGCTAGCGGGAGGTGTGCAGTTCTTC
cdr3_aa: CASSLALAGGVQFF

j_call: TRBJ2-1
clone_size: .
d_call: .
v_call: TRBV5-1
cdr3_nt: TGCGCCAGCAGCTTGGACCAGGGGATGGTTGAGCAGTTCTTC
cdr3_aa: CASSLDQGMVEQFF

j_call: TRBJ2-1
clone_size: once
d_call: .
v_call: TRBV27
cdr3_nt: TGTGCCAGCAGTCCAAGACAGTCCTACAATGAGCAGTTCTTC
cdr3_aa: CASSPRQSYNEQFF

j_call: TRBJ1-5
clone_size: .
d_call: .
v_call: TRBV5-6
cdr3_nt: TGTGCCAGCAGCCTCGGCAGTCTGAGGCAGCCCCAGCATTTT
cdr3_aa: CASSLGSLRQPQHF

j_call: TRBJ1-3
clone_size: .
d_call: .
v_call: TRBV6-5
cdr3_nt: TGTGCCAGCAGTTATCCGGGGACTGGAAACACCATATATTTT
cdr3_aa: CASSYPGTGNTIYF

j_call: TRBJ2-7
clone_size: .
d_call: TRBD1
v_call: TRBV6-1
cdr3_nt: TGTGCCAGCAGCGTGGACAGGTTCGCCTACGAGCAGTACTTC
cdr3_aa: CASSVDRFAYEQYF

j_call: TRBJ1-1
clone_size: .
d_call: .
v_call: TRBV18
cdr3_nt: TGTGCCAGCTCCAAACTAACCAGGGAGGAATCCACTGAAGCTTTCTTT
cdr3_aa: CASSKLTREESTEAFF

j_call: TRBJ2-5
clone_size: .
d_call: .
v_call: TRBV28
cdr3_nt: TGTGCCAGCAGTCTTAACCAAGAGACCCAGTACTTC
cdr3_aa: CASSLNQETQYF

j_call: TRBJ1-1
clone_size: .
d_call: TRBD1
v_call: TRBV5-6
cdr3_nt: TGTGCCAGCAGCTTGGTCGGGACAGCCACTGAAGCTTTCTTT
cdr3_aa: CASSLVGTATEAFF

j_call: TRBJ1-2
clone_size: once
d_call: TRBD1
v_call: TRBV6-5
cdr3_nt: TGTGCCAGCAGTCTTGGACAGGGGGTATATGGCTACACCTTC
cdr3_aa: CASSLGQGVYGYTF

j_call: TRBJ2-1
clone_size: .
d_call: TRBD2
v_call: TRBV5-1
cdr3_nt: TGCGCCAGCAGCTTGGGGGCTAGCGGGAGGGGTAATGAGCAGTTCTTC
cdr3_aa: CASSLGASGRGNEQFF

j_call: TRBJ1-2
clone_size: once
d_call: TRBD1
v_call: TRBV2
cdr3_nt: TGTGCCAGCAGTGATCCGGGACAGGGGTATGGCTACACCTTC
cdr3_aa: CASSDPGQGYGYTF

j_call: TRBJ1-3
clone_size: .
d_call: .
v_call: TRBV7-2
cdr3_nt: TGTGCCAGCAGCTTCCGAAGTGGCAGGGGAGTTTCTGGAAACACCATATATTTT
cdr3_aa: CASSFRSGRGVSGNTIYF

j_call: TRBJ1-4
clone_size: .
d_call: TRBD1
v_call: TRBV4-3
cdr3_nt: TGCGCCAGCAGCCAAGTCCCGGGACAGGGAATTGAGACTAATGAAAAACTGTTTTTT
cdr3_aa: CASSQVPGQGIETNEKLFF

j_call: TRBJ2-7
clone_size: .
d_call: TRBD1
v_call: TRBV7-6
cdr3_nt: TGTGCCAGCAGCTCCGAGGGGGCGCGATACGAGCAGTACTTC
cdr3_aa: CASSSEGARYEQYF

j_call: TRBJ2-7
clone_size: once
d_call: .
v_call: TRBV18
cdr3_nt: TGTGCCAGCTCACGCGACTCCAGGGACTACGAGCAGTACTTC
cdr3_aa: CASSRDSRDYEQYF

j_call: TRBJ2-1
clone_size: .
d_call: .
v_call: TRBV19
cdr3_nt: TGTGCCACCCGGGGGACGTCTATTAGCTCCTACAATGAGCAGTTCTTC
cdr3_aa: CATRGTSISSYNEQFF

j_call: TRBJ2-5
clone_size: .
d_call: .
v_call: TRBV9
cdr3_nt: TGTGCCAGCAGCCCCGGCGGGGACCAAGAGACCCAGTACTTC
cdr3_aa: CASSPGGDQETQYF

j_call: TRBJ2-7
clone_size: .
d_call: TRBD1
v_call: TRBV18
cdr3_nt: TGTGCCAGCTCACCACCGGGACAGGGGCCCGAGCAGTACTTC
cdr3_aa: CASSPPGQGPEQYF

j_call: TRBJ2-3
clone_size: once
d_call: .
v_call: TRBV7-2
cdr3_nt: TGTGCCAGCAGCTTCCCAGGCATCACAGATACGCAGTATTTT
cdr3_aa: CASSFPGITDTQYF

j_call: TRBJ2-1
clone_size: .
d_call: TRBD1
v_call: TRBV4-2
cdr3_nt: TGTGCCAGCAGCCCCCAAGGGTGGTTCGGACAGGGGGCGCTAGGGACTGCCTACAATGAGCAGTTCTTC
cdr3_aa: CASSPQGWFGQGALGTAYNEQFF

j_call: TRBJ1-2
clone_size: .
d_call: .
v_call: TRBV7-9
cdr3_nt: TGTGCCAGCAGCCTCTATGAAGCTAACTATGGCTACACCTTC
cdr3_aa: CASSLYEANYGYTF